Below are 2 T cell receptor beta chains sequenced from a single sample in a study of blood T cell repertoires in COVID-19. TCRdb keeps only in-frame clones here, not all; method: immunoSEQ multiplex PCR. The sample lists 140,000 to 150,000 clones, 88% occurring once. The sequencing input was peripheral blood. The source of these receptors is a woman in her forties or fifties with acute or convalescent COVID-19.

The chain recombines TRBV21-1 with TRBJ2-7; the table's D call, TRBD2, was not checked against the DNA. TRBV21-1 is noted as a pseudogene. The CDR3 runs to 17 residues. CDR3 nucleotide sequence: TGTGCCAGCAGCAAAGAGGGCGGGAGGAAAAGGGGCTACGAGCAGTACTTC. This gives the protein CASSKEGGRKRGYEQYF.

This chain uses TRBV27 with TRBJ2-1; TRBD2 agrees at 8 bases. The CDR3 covers 16 residues. V was pared by 5 bases and J by 10 bases, with 16 bases of the junction left unmatched. The germline CDR1 and CDR2 sequences are MNHEY and SMNVEV (reference sequence). Here the CDR3 reads CASSLGLAGILEEQFF. CDR3 DNA sequence: TGTGCCAGCAGTCTTGGACTAGCTGGAATATTAGAGGAGCAGTTCTTC.